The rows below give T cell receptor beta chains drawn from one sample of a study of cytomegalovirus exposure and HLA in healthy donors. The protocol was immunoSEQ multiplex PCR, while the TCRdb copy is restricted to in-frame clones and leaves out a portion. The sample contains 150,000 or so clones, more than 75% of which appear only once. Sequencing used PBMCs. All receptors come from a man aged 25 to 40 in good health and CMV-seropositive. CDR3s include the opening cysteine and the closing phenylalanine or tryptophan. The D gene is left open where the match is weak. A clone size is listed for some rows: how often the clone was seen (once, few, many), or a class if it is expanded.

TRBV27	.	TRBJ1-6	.	CASSLSPQGPSSYNSPLHF	TGTGCCAGCAGTTTATCGCCGCAGGGGCCGAGCTCCTATAATTCACCCCTCCACTTT
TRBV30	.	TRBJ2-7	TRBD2	CAWIKAGGSNEQYF	TGTGCCTGGATTAAGGCGGGAGGGAGCAACGAGCAGTACTTC
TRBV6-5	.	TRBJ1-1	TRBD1	CASSPQGDSEAFF	TGTGCCAGCAGTCCGCAAGGGGACAGCGAAGCTTTCTTT
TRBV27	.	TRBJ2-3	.	CASRPRAPRTDTQYF	TGTGCCAGCAGGCCGAGGGCCCCCCGCACAGATACGCAGTATTTT
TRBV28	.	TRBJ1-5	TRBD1	CASSSTGGQPQHF	TGTGCCAGCAGTTCGACAGGGGGCCAGCCCCAGCATTTT
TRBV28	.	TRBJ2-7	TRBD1	CASSRGTGYEQYF	TGTGCCAGCAGTCGAGGGACAGGATACGAGCAGTACTTC
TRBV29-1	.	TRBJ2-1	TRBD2	CSVSGLAGPSSYNEQFF	TGCAGCGTGTCAGGACTAGCGGGGCCAAGCTCCTACAATGAGCAGTTCTTC
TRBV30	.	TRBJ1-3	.	CAWSPGSGNTIYF	TGTGCCTGGAGCCCAGGGTCTGGAAACACCATATATTTT
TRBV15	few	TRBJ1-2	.	CATTRLFGISYGYTF	TGTGCCACCACCAGGTTATTCGGGATTAGCTATGGCTACACCTTC
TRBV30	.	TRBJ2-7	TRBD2	CAWATSLFYEQYF	TGTGCCTGGGCGACTAGCCTATTCTACGAGCAGTACTTC
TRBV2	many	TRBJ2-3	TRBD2	CATPLSGQSTDTQYF	TGTGCCACCCCCCTTAGCGGGCAAAGCACAGATACGCAGTATTTT
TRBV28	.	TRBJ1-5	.	CASSSILPKGQPQHF	TGTGCCAGCAGTTCCATACTTCCAAAGGGGCAGCCCCAGCATTTT
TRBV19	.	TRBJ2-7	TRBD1	CASSPSGQGWDEQYF	TGTGCCAGTAGTCCCTCGGGACAGGGGTGGGACGAGCAGTACTTC
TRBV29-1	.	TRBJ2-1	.	CSVEEGEGGNEQFF	TGCAGCGTTGAAGAGGGCGAAGGGGGCAATGAGCAGTTCTTC
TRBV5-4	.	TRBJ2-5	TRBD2	CASSLGLAGGGETQYF	TGTGCCAGCAGCTTGGGACTAGCGGGAGGCGGTGAGACCCAGTACTTC
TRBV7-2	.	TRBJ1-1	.	CASSSRSKNTEAFF	TGTGCCAGCAGCTCCAGGTCCAAGAACACTGAAGCTTTCTTT
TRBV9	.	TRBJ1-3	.	CASSPGQFGGNTIYF	TGTGCCAGCAGCCCCGGACAGTTTGGCGGAAACACCATATATTTT
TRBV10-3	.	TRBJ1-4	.	CAISEQGWDREKLFF	TGTGCCATCAGTGAACAGGGATGGGATAGGGAAAAACTGTTTTTT
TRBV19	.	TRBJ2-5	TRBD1	CASSKTGILQETQYF	TGTGCCAGTAGTAAGACAGGGATTCTCCAAGAGACCCAGTACTTC
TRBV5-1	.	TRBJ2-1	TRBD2	CASKETSGPVYNEQFF	TGCGCCAGCAAGGAGACTAGCGGACCGGTCTACAATGAGCAGTTCTTC
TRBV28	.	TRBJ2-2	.	CASSLLRVKNTGELFF	TGTGCCAGCAGTTTATTGCGGGTGAAGAACACCGGGGAGCTGTTTTTT
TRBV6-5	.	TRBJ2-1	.	CASSYTQGKIYNEQFF	TGTGCCAGCAGTTACACCCAGGGAAAAATCTACAATGAGCAGTTCTTC
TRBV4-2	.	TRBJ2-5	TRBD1	CASSKTGEETQYF	TGTGCCAGCAGCAAGACAGGGGAAGAGACCCAGTACTTC
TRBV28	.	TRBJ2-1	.	CASSPGFLYEQFF	TGTGCCAGCAGCCCAGGGTTTCTGTATGAGCAGTTCTTC
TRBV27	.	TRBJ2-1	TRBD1	CASSFTPGGYNEQFF	TGTGCCAGCAGTTTTACGCCAGGGGGCTACAATGAGCAGTTCTTC
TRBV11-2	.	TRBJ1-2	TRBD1	CASSSPADRGGINYGYTF	TGTGCCAGCAGCTCCCCTGCGGACAGGGGGGGCATAAACTATGGCTACACCTTC
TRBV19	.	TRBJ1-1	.	CASSIDLRNTEAFF	TGTGCCAGTAGTATAGATCTTCGGAACACTGAAGCTTTCTTT
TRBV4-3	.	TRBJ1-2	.	CASSQGGIGYTF	TGCGCCAGCAGCCAAGGAGGGATTGGCTACACCTTC
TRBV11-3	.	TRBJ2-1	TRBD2	CASSFGLAGGDEQFF	TGTGCCAGCAGCTTCGGACTAGCGGGAGGGGATGAGCAGTTCTTC
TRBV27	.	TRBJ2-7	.	CASRLDRNIPYEQYF	TGTGCCAGCAGGCTAGACAGGAATATCCCCTACGAGCAGTACTTC
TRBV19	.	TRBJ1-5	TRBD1	CASSPLGQGAHQPQHF	TGTGCCAGTAGTCCACTAGGACAGGGGGCCCATCAGCCCCAGCATTTT